A selection of T cell receptor beta chains follows, all from one sample in a study of blood T cell repertoires in COVID-19. Profiled with immunoSEQ multiplex PCR; TCRdb holds only in-frame clones, not every one. The sample records tens of thousands of clones, approximately 80% being singletons. Sequencing was done on a sample of peripheral blood. These receptors all stem from a woman of 80 years or more with active or convalescent COVID-19. Both conserved end residues are part of each CDR3. The D gene is left open where the match is weak. The size field is filled for only some rows; it gives once, few, many or a size class.

CDR3 protein: CASSLVGGRETQYF
CDR3 DNA: TGTGCCAGCAGCTTGGTTGGGGGCCGAGAGACCCAGTACTTC
D gene: -
J gene: TRBJ2-5
V gene: TRBV5-4
clone size: -

CDR3 protein: CASTTPGGAEAFF
CDR3 DNA: TGTGCCAGCACTACCCCGGGAGGGGCTGAAGCTTTCTTT
D gene: -
J gene: TRBJ1-1
V gene: TRBV6-5
clone size: -

CDR3 protein: CASSEVQGSGRDEQYF
CDR3 DNA: TGTGCCAGCAGTGAAGTACAGGGCAGCGGGAGGGACGAGCAGTACTTC
D gene: TRBD2
J gene: TRBJ2-7
V gene: TRBV6-1
clone size: -

CDR3 protein: CASANPRGDTEAFF
CDR3 DNA: TGTGCCAGCGCCAACCCCAGGGGTGACACTGAAGCTTTCTTT
D gene: -
J gene: TRBJ1-1
V gene: TRBV19
clone size: few

CDR3 protein: CASSLRTGVGEKLFF
CDR3 DNA: TGTGCCAGCAGCTTGAGGACAGGGGTGGGTGAAAAACTGTTTTTT
D gene: TRBD1
J gene: TRBJ1-4
V gene: TRBV5-4
clone size: -

CDR3 protein: CASSLRLAGWNEQFF
CDR3 DNA: TGTGCCAGCAGTTTAAGACTAGCGGGCTGGAATGAGCAGTTCTTC
D gene: TRBD2
J gene: TRBJ2-1
V gene: TRBV27
clone size: -

CDR3 protein: CAISDFGRGGIWQFF
CDR3 DNA: TGTGCCATCAGTGACTTTGGTCGCGGGGGGATATGGCAGTTCTTC
D gene: TRBD2
J gene: TRBJ2-1
V gene: TRBV10-3
clone size: -

CDR3 protein: CAIKYQEGTEAFF
CDR3 DNA: TGTGCCATCAAGTATCAGGAGGGTACTGAAGCTTTCTTT
D gene: -
J gene: TRBJ1-1
V gene: TRBV10-3
clone size: -

CDR3 protein: CASNGAGAQGDTQYF
CDR3 DNA: TGTGCCAGCAATGGAGCGGGGGCCCAGGGAGATACGCAGTATTTT
D gene: TRBD2
J gene: TRBJ2-3
V gene: TRBV25-1
clone size: -

CDR3 protein: CASSSDRVRSPLHF
CDR3 DNA: TGTGCCAGTAGTTCGGACAGGGTAAGGTCACCCCTCCACTTT
D gene: TRBD1
J gene: TRBJ1-6
V gene: TRBV19
clone size: -

CDR3 protein: CASSPGTGPSYEQYF
CDR3 DNA: TGTGCCAGCTCACCCGGGACTGGACCATCCTACGAGCAGTACTTC
D gene: -
J gene: TRBJ2-7
V gene: TRBV18
clone size: -

CDR3 protein: CASSSAVQGAYNEQFF
CDR3 DNA: TGTGCCAGCAGCAGCGCGGTACAGGGAGCCTACAATGAGCAGTTCTTC
D gene: -
J gene: TRBJ2-1
V gene: TRBV21-1
clone size: -

CDR3 protein: CASSQGEQGAAGNTIYF
CDR3 DNA: TGTGCCAGCAGCCAAGGCGAACAGGGGGCAGCTGGAAACACCATATATTTT
D gene: TRBD1
J gene: TRBJ1-3
V gene: TRBV3-1/TRBV3-2
clone size: -

CDR3 protein: CASSSTGVTGELFF
CDR3 DNA: TGCGCCAGCAGCTCGACAGGGGTTACCGGGGAGCTGTTTTTT
D gene: TRBD1
J gene: TRBJ2-2
V gene: TRBV5-1
clone size: -

CDR3 protein: CASSIGTANTEAFF
CDR3 DNA: TGTGCCAGCAGCATTGGGACAGCGAACACTGAAGCTTTCTTT
D gene: TRBD1
J gene: TRBJ1-1
V gene: TRBV7-9
clone size: -

CDR3 protein: CASSYLSGGRDYGYTF
CDR3 DNA: TGTGCCAGCAGTTACTTATCAGGGGGCCGAGACTATGGCTACACCTTC
D gene: TRBD1
J gene: TRBJ1-2
V gene: TRBV6-6
clone size: many

CDR3 protein: CASTIRDTDTQYF
CDR3 DNA: TGTGCCAGCACCATAAGGGACACCGATACGCAGTATTTT
D gene: -
J gene: TRBJ2-3
V gene: TRBV28
clone size: -

CDR3 protein: CASSQTGVVNSPLHF
CDR3 DNA: TGTGCCAGCAGCCAGACAGGGGTAGTGAATTCACCCCTCCACTTT
D gene: TRBD1
J gene: TRBJ1-6
V gene: TRBV6-5
clone size: -

CDR3 protein: CASSEGQVAGELFF
CDR3 DNA: TGTGCCAGCAGCGAGGGACAGGTGGCCGGGGAGCTGTTTTTT
D gene: TRBD1
J gene: TRBJ2-2
V gene: TRBV9
clone size: -

CDR3 protein: CASATGANEKLFF
CDR3 DNA: TGTGCCAGCGCGACAGGGGCCAATGAAAAACTGTTTTTT
D gene: TRBD1
J gene: TRBJ1-4
V gene: TRBV2
clone size: once

CDR3 protein: CASSPPLGATEAFF
CDR3 DNA: TGTGCCAGCAGCCCACCCTTGGGGGCCACTGAAGCTTTCTTT
D gene: -
J gene: TRBJ1-1
V gene: TRBV11-2
clone size: -

CDR3 protein: CASSLSRDEKLFF
CDR3 DNA: TGTGCCAGCAGCTTAAGCAGGGATGAAAAACTGTTTTTT
D gene: -
J gene: TRBJ1-4
V gene: TRBV7-2
clone size: -

CDR3 protein: CASSLAGYQPQHF
CDR3 DNA: TGCGCCAGCAGCTTGGCCGGGTACCAGCCCCAGCATTTT
D gene: -
J gene: TRBJ1-5
V gene: TRBV5-1
clone size: -

CDR3 protein: CASSILGQLEETQYF
CDR3 DNA: TGTGCCAGTAGTATTTTGGGACAGCTCGAAGAGACCCAGTACTTC
D gene: TRBD1
J gene: TRBJ2-5
V gene: TRBV19
clone size: -

CDR3 protein: CASSAYTDRGTGYTF
CDR3 DNA: TGTGCCAGCAGTGCCTATACGGACAGGGGTACTGGCTACACCTTC
D gene: TRBD1
J gene: TRBJ1-2
V gene: TRBV25-1
clone size: -

CDR3 protein: CASSPDRVVQETQYF
CDR3 DNA: TGCGCCAGCAGCCCGGACAGGGTGGTCCAAGAGACCCAGTACTTC
D gene: TRBD1
J gene: TRBJ2-5
V gene: TRBV5-1
clone size: -

CDR3 protein: CASSLGGPFPGNTIYF
CDR3 DNA: TGTGCCAGCAGCCTAGGGGGGCCCTTTCCTGGAAACACCATATATTTT
D gene: -
J gene: TRBJ1-3
V gene: TRBV7-6
clone size: -

CDR3 protein: CASSPSDRVEYGYTF
CDR3 DNA: TGTGCCAGCAGCCCTTCGGACAGGGTAGAATATGGCTACACCTTC
D gene: TRBD1
J gene: TRBJ1-2
V gene: TRBV9
clone size: -

CDR3 protein: CASLNLGVNTEAFF
CDR3 DNA: TGTGCCAGTTTAAATTTAGGGGTGAACACTGAAGCTTTCTTT
D gene: -
J gene: TRBJ1-1
V gene: TRBV19
clone size: -

CDR3 protein: CASSLVLAVSTEAFF
CDR3 DNA: TGTGCCAGCAGCTTAGTCCTGGCGGTGAGCACTGAAGCTTTCTTT
D gene: -
J gene: TRBJ1-1
V gene: TRBV7-2
clone size: -

CDR3 protein: CASSFPPGGLGNEQFF
CDR3 DNA: TGTGCCAGCAGTTTCCCCCCCGGGGGTCTGGGAAATGAGCAGTTCTTC
D gene: -
J gene: TRBJ2-1
V gene: TRBV6-5
clone size: -

CDR3 protein: CASILGQVNTEAFF
CDR3 DNA: TGTGCCAGCATTCTGGGACAGGTGAACACTGAAGCTTTCTTT
D gene: TRBD1
J gene: TRBJ1-1
V gene: TRBV5-5
clone size: -

CDR3 protein: CASSSGGWGAYEQYF
CDR3 DNA: TGTGCCAGCAGTTCGGGCGGCTGGGGAGCCTACGAGCAGTACTTC
D gene: -
J gene: TRBJ2-7
V gene: TRBV11-3
clone size: -

CDR3 protein: CASSQDLRDNQPQHF
CDR3 DNA: TGTGCCAGCAGCCAAGACCTCCGGGACAATCAACCCCAGCATTTT
D gene: -
J gene: TRBJ1-5
V gene: TRBV3-1/TRBV3-2
clone size: -

CDR3 protein: CASSLDRGKSEAFF
CDR3 DNA: TGCGCCAGCTCGCTGGACAGGGGTAAATCTGAAGCTTTCTTT
D gene: TRBD1
J gene: TRBJ1-1
V gene: TRBV5-1
clone size: -

CDR3 protein: CASTRWTEENTEAFF
CDR3 DNA: TGCGCCAGCACTCGTTGGACAGAAGAGAACACTGAAGCTTTCTTT
D gene: -
J gene: TRBJ1-1
V gene: TRBV5-1
clone size: few

CDR3 protein: CASSGTARGEKLFF
CDR3 DNA: TGTGCCAGCAGCGGGACAGCTCGGGGGGAAAAACTGTTTTTT
D gene: TRBD1
J gene: TRBJ1-4
V gene: TRBV2
clone size: -

CDR3 protein: CASSVVGTPSGNTIYF
CDR3 DNA: TGTGCCAGCAGCGTAGTCGGGACACCCTCTGGAAACACCATATATTTT
D gene: -
J gene: TRBJ1-3
V gene: TRBV9
clone size: -

CDR3 protein: CASSLIGENYGYTF
CDR3 DNA: TGCGCCAGCAGCCTGATAGGGGAAAACTATGGCTACACCTTC
D gene: -
J gene: TRBJ1-2
V gene: TRBV4-1
clone size: -

CDR3 protein: CATSGERGQGPSLNTEAFF
CDR3 DNA: TGTGCCACCAGTGGGGAAAGGGGACAGGGGCCTTCTCTGAACACTGAAGCTTTCTTT
D gene: TRBD1
J gene: TRBJ1-1
V gene: TRBV24-1
clone size: -